Listed here are 29 T cell receptor beta chains from one sample, sequenced in a study of T-cell reconstitution after alpha-beta-depleted transplantation in children. A TCRbeta library incorporating unique molecular identifiers was prepared. TCRdb fed the PCR reads into MiXCR, producing one record per CDR3 protein. This sample has over 400,000 distinct CDR3 sequences; about 40% occur once, and the top ten carry 25% to 30%. The material sequenced was PBMCs, taken before TCRalphabeta/CD19-depleted stem cell transplant. These receptors came from a girl aged 2-10 years with aplastic anemia, due to receive a stem cell transplant.

The J gene is TRBJ2-4, the V gene TRBV28, with TRBD2 matching over 14 bases. Trimming at V came to 9 bases and at J to 0 bases, leaving 7 bases not matched to a gene. The CDR3 has 17 amino acids. Germline V CDR1 and CDR2: MDHEN, SYDVKM. CDR3 sequence (DNA): TGTGCCAGTCGCACGGGACTAGCGGGGGAAGCCAAAAACATTCAGTACTTC. Protein sequence: CASRTGLAGEAKNIQYF.

This clonotype was detected only once. Given a much more abundant clone one base away, this may be a read error. The chain has TRBV5-1 and TRBJ2-5, with D perhaps TRBD2 (7 bases). This CDR3 is 17 amino acids long. Germline CDR1 and CDR2: SGHRS and YFSETQ. This CDR3 is CASSFLGVARGGETQSF. The CDR3, as DNA: TGCGCCAGCAGCTTCCTGGGAGTAGCTCGAGGGGGGGAGACCCAGTCCTTC.

V usage is TRBV6-1 and J usage is TRBJ2-1; TRBD2 agrees at 12 bases. Germline CDR1 MNHNS, CDR2 SASEGT. The CDR3 sequence is 15 residues long. J was trimmed by 4 bases and V by 5 bases; bases with no gene match: 3. Written as DNA, the CDR3 is TGTGCCAGCAGTAGGACTAGCGGGATATACAATGAGCAGTTCTTC. It encodes CASSRTSGIYNEQFF.

This chain joins TRBV29-1 and TRBJ2-1; D uncertain. This CDR3 has 11 amino acids. Trimming took off 6 bases at V and 9 bases at J, with 12 bases between the two ends. Germline V gene lookup returns CDR1 SQVTM and CDR2 ANQGSEA. The CDR3 is CSVDRRTEQFF. CDR3 nucleotides: TGCAGCGTCGACCGAAGGACTGAGCAGTTCTTC.

This clonotype has more than one count but fewer than ten. The rearrangement joins TRBV20-1 to TRBJ2-1, with 13 positions matching TRBD2. The CDR3 is 16 amino acids. The junction had 10 bases not matched to a gene; V was cut back by 5 bases and J by 6 bases. Germline CDR1 and CDR2: DFQATT and SNEGSKA (reference sequence). The CDR3 region has the DNA TGCAGTGCTGAACTAGCGGGAGGGCGCTTAGCCAATGAGCAGTTCTTC. Translated: CSAELAGGRLANEQFF.

The J gene is TRBJ2-1, the V gene TRBV20-1; 7 bases line up with TRBD2. Germline CDR1 is DFQATT and CDR2 is SNEGSKA (reference sequence). The junction had 9 bases not matched to a gene; V was cut back by 5 bases and J by 11 bases. There are 12 residues in the CDR3. The CDR3 is CSALREGPKQFF. CDR3 in DNA: TGCAGTGCTCTGAGGGAGGGTCCCAAGCAGTTCTTC.

The chain recombines TRBV27 with TRBJ2-5; D is uncertain. Between the trimmed V and J ends, which lost 0 bases and 5 bases, there was a span of 16 bases. The CDR3 extends over 16 amino acids. From germline, CDR1 is MNHEY and CDR2 SMNVEV (reference sequence). The CDR3 loop is CASSLSREEFGETQYF. The CDR3 DNA reads as TGTGCCAGCAGTTTATCGCGCGAAGAATTTGGGGAGACCCAGTACTTC.

DNA of the CDR3: TGTGCCACCAGCAGGGGCAGGGAACTCTACGAGCAGTACTTC. Its protein product is CATSRGRELYEQYF. This chain connects TRBV15 to TRBJ2-7; maybe TRBD1 (5 bases). Trimming stripped 3 bases from V and 3 bases from J, with 12 bases between. CDR1 LNHNV and CDR2 YYDKDF come from the germline V gene (reference sequence). The CDR3 runs to 14 residues.

The chain employs TRBV27 and TRBJ2-7; 9 bases match TRBD1. Germline-derived CDR1 and CDR2 are MNHEY and SMNVEV (reference sequence). CDR3 length equals 15 residues. V dropped 7 bases and J dropped 4; count of bases not matched to a gene: 11. CDR3 amino acids: CASIPLPGTGYEQYF. DNA for the CDR3: TGTGCCAGCATTCCGCTTCCCGGGACAGGGTACGAGCAGTACTTC.

The rearrangement links TRBV10-3 to TRBJ2-2; a weak D match, TRBD2 (6 bases). The CDR3 spans 15 residues. The germline V gene has CDR1 ENHRY and CDR2 SYGVKD. V gave up 6 bases and J gave up 6 bases, with 17 bases separating them. This chain's CDR3 is CAIRRTKRVAGELFF. The CDR3 DNA reads as TGTGCCATCAGGAGGACTAAAAGGGTCGCCGGGGAGCTGTTTTTT.

This clonotype was counted many times. The chain employs TRBV7-9 and TRBJ2-5, with D possibly matching TRBD2 (6 bases). Trimming shortened V by 1 base and J by 11 bases, and 23 bases separated the two germline ends. Germline CDR1 and CDR2: SEHNR and FQNEAQ (reference sequence). This CDR3 spans 16 amino acids. The CDR3 loop reads CASSLGTTNLPEPQYF. The CDR3 nucleotides are TGTGCCAGCAGCTTAGGGACTACTAACCTTCCAGAACCTCAGTACTTC. Variable domain in full (rest from reference TRBV7-9 and TRBJ2-5): DTGVSQNPRHKITKRGQNVTFRCDPISEHNRLYWYRQTLGQGPEFLTYFQNEAQLEKSRLLSDRFSAERPKGSFSTLEIQRTEQGDSAMYLCASSLGTTNLPEPQYFGPGTRLLVL.

The sample holds a few counts of this clonotype. The chain uses TRBV12-3 or TRBV12-4 and TRBJ2-7, with unresolved D. Between the trimmed V and J ends, which lost 3 bases and 5 bases, there was a span of 17 bases. This CDR3 comprises 15 residues. Here the CDR3 reads CASSFRAGTVDEQYF. The CDR3 DNA sequence: TGTGCCAGCAGTTTTAGGGCAGGAACGGTCGACGAGCAGTACTTC.

V and J are TRBV5-1 and TRBJ2-1; a weak D match, TRBD1 (6 bases). V lost 0 bases to trimming and J lost 7 bases, with 11 bases between them. The CDR3 extends over 14 amino acids. Germline loops: CDR1 SGHRS, CDR2 YFSETQ. CDR3 nucleotides: TGCGCCAGCAGCTTGGTACTGGGGGCGAATGAGCAGTTCTTC. This gives the protein CASSLVLGANEQFF. The variable domain in full, completed from reference TRBV5-1 and TRBJ2-1, reads KAGVTQTPRYLIKTRGQQVTLSCSPISGHRSVSWYQQTPGQGLQFLFEYFSETQRNKGNFPGRFSGRQFSNSRSEMNVSTLELGDSALYLCASSLVLGANEQFFGPGTRLTVL.

This clonotype was recorded many times. The CDR3 sequence is CASKSGGDTQYF. The CDR3 DNA reads as TGTGCCAGCAAATCCGGGGGGGATACGCAGTATTTT. V gene TRBV6-5 combines with J gene TRBJ2-3, with TRBD2 matching 7 bases. Germline assignment: CDR1 MNHEY and CDR2 SVGAGI. V trimming: 7 bases; J trimming: 6 bases; junction bases outside the gene matches: 4. This CDR3 has 12 residues.

This clonotype has more than one count but fewer than ten. The chain has TRBV6-6 and TRBJ2-1, with D hard to call. Germline V gene lookup returns CDR1 MNHNY and CDR2 SVGAGI (reference sequence). The CDR3 runs to 11 residues. The V end lost 6 bases, the J end lost 9 bases, and 9 bases lay between the germline ends. The DNA for the CDR3 is TGTGCCAGCAGCGTTGAAGCTGAGCAGTTCTTC. Its translation: CASSVEAEQFF.

This sequence joins TRBV20-1 and TRBJ1-1, with 7 positions matching TRBD1. This CDR3 region has 13 residues. Germline V gene sequence: CDR1 DFQATT, CDR2 SNEGSKA (reference sequence). V gave up 6 bases and J gave up 6 bases; unmatched junction bases: 10. The CDR3 DNA reads as TGCAGTGCCTCCGAGGGGGCAGAGGCTGAAGCTTTCTTT. Protein: CSASEGAEAEAFF.

The table lists this clonotype with many counts. The chain combines TRBV7-9 with TRBJ2-7; D remains unclear. Germline V lookup: CDR1 SEHNR, CDR2 FQNEAQ (reference sequence). The CDR3 has 13 residues. V was shortened by 0 bases and J by 2 bases, with 5 bases between the two germline ends. CDR3 sequence: CASSLASAYEQYF. DNA of the CDR3: TGTGCCAGCAGCTTAGCGTCAGCCTACGAGCAGTACTTC.

The chain uses TRBV28 and TRBJ2-3; maybe TRBD1 (7 bases). Trimming stripped 5 bases from V and 3 bases from J, with 15 bases between. Germline CDR1 and CDR2: MDHEN and SYDVKM. The CDR3 extends over 15 amino acids. The chain's CDR3 is CASSTRQGGTDTQYF. The CDR3 DNA is TGTGCCAGCAGTACGCGACAGGGAGGAACAGATACGCAGTATTTT.

This chain links TRBV10-3 with TRBJ1-1; D remains unclear. Trimming took 3 bases from V and 1 from J, leaving 3 bases between them. The CDR3 consists of 12 residues. Germline CDR1 ENHRY, CDR2 SYGVKD. The CDR3 DNA reads TGTGCCATCAGTGAAGGGAACACTGAAGCTTTCTTT. Its translation: CAISEGNTEAFF.

Only a few counts were recorded for this clonotype. The V and J genes are TRBV29-1 and TRBJ1-1, with TRBD1 matching over 8 bases. The germline CDR1 and CDR2 sequences are SQVTM and ANQGSEA. Losses at the gene ends were 6 bases for V and 5 bases for J; bases not matched to a gene: 5. The CDR3 is made up of 12 amino acids. CDR3 residues: CSVIRGQTEAFF. The CDR3 DNA is TGCAGCGTGATCAGGGGGCAGACTGAAGCTTTCTTT.

V and J are TRBV15 and TRBJ2-1; D is perhaps TRBD1 (5 bases). The V and J ends lost 1 base and 6 bases respectively, with 13 bases between them. Germline V gene data show CDR1 as LNHNV and CDR2 as YYDKDF (reference sequence). The CDR3 has 15 amino acids. The CDR3 DNA is TGTGCCACCAGCAGAGCCGGGCGCAGGGTCAATGAGCAGTTCTTC. Residues: CATSRAGRRVNEQFF.

The chain has TRBV27 and TRBJ2-6; D ambiguous. The CDR3 covers 15 residues. CDR1 is MNHEY, CDR2 SMNVEV, per germline (reference sequence). Between the trimmed V and J ends, which lost 6 bases and 0 bases, there was a span of 9 bases. CDR3 DNA sequence: TGTGCCAGCAGGAGCCTGAGCTCTGGGGCCAACGTCCTGACTTTC. This translates into CASRSLSSGANVLTF.

This clonotype was counted many times. The V call is TRBV12-3 or TRBV12-4, the J call TRBJ2-2; 7 bases match TRBD1. This CDR3 is built from 12 residues. V gave up 6 bases and J gave up 13 bases; unmatched junction bases: 8. The CDR3 coding sequence is TGTGCCAGCAGATACAGGGGATACCGGCTGTTTTTT. This translates into CASRYRGYRLFF.

The chain couples TRBV6-6 to TRBJ1-5, with a tentative D call TRBD1 (5 bases). CDR1 is MNHNY and CDR2 is SVGAGI in the germline V gene (reference sequence). V was pared by 6 bases and J by 5 bases, with 8 bases between. The CDR3 contains 12 residues. This chain's CDR3 is CASRWGDQPQHF. The CDR3 DNA sequence: TGTGCCAGCAGATGGGGGGATCAGCCCCAGCATTTT.

At least ten counts were recorded for this clonotype. The chain couples TRBV6-2 or TRBV6-3 to TRBJ2-2; no reliable D call. Germline V gene sequence: CDR1 MNHEY, CDR2 SVGEGT. This CDR3 spans 11 amino acids. V lost 6 bases to trimming and J lost 5 bases, with 4 bases between them. CDR3: CASSRTGELFF. CDR3 nucleotides: TGTGCCAGCAGCCGAACCGGGGAGCTGTTTTTT.

This clonotype came up once. This rearrangement joins TRBV29-1 to TRBJ2-2; no definite D call. The CDR3 runs 10 residues. Trimming removed 2 bases from V and 7 bases from J, with 2 bases in between. Germline V gives CDR1 SQVTM, CDR2 ANQGSEA. The CDR3 sequence is CSVEYGELFF. The DNA for the CDR3 is TGCAGCGTTGAATACGGGGAGCTGTTTTTT.

This clonotype came up many times. The gene calls are TRBV13 and TRBJ2-4; the match to TRBD1 covers 9 bases. The CDR3 sequence is 16 residues long. V was pared by 5 bases and J by 2 bases, with 7 bases of the junction left unmatched. Germline V gene sequence: CDR1 PRHDT, CDR2 FYEKMQ (reference sequence). Written as DNA, the CDR3 is TGTGCCAGCAGCGGGGGGGACAGGGAGTCCAAAAACATTCAGTACTTC. It codes for CASSGGDRESKNIQYF.

This clonotype was seen a handful of times. This CDR3 reads CSAVPRSRSYEQYF. The CDR3 bases are TGCAGTGCTGTTCCTAGATCCCGGTCGTACGAGCAGTACTTC. The rearrangement joins TRBV20-1 to TRBJ2-7; D not resolved. The CDR3 runs 14 residues. Germline values: CDR1 DFQATT, CDR2 SNEGSKA (reference sequence). V shed 5 bases and J shed 4 bases, with 18 bases lying between them.

The sample holds one count of this clonotype. The rearrangement uses TRBV12-3 or TRBV12-4 and TRBJ2-3; possible D gene TRBD2, 6 bases. The V and J ends lost 4 bases and 4 bases respectively, with 27 bases between them. The CDR3 has 19 residues. DNA of the CDR3: TGTGCCAGCAGTTCTTGCTCCTTTTCGGGACTCCTGGTCCCAGATACGCAGTATTTT. It specifies CASSSCSFSGLLVPDTQYF.